This T cell receptor beta chain was sequenced in a study of T cell repertoires in cytomegalovirus infection. Study results and caveats: The ex vivo response showed dominance by HLA-C-restricted CMV-specific TCR beta clonotypes.

TCRdb reanalysed the reads using MiXCR and keeps one entry per CDR3 protein. Here the sample spans about 230,000 distinct CDR3 sequences, approximately 22% being singletons. The CDR3 has 20 amino acids. Germline V gives CDR1 SGDLS, CDR2 YYNGEE. V gave up 0 bases and J gave up 0 bases; unmatched junction bases: 8. This clonotype was recorded many times. Antigen unknown. The chain links TRBV9 to TRBJ2-1, with 14 positions matching TRBD2. The clonotype comes from a human donor in good health (CMV status not recorded). Some clones in this sample may be carry-over from other donors' samples. The sequenced material came from CD8+ T cells from PBMCs. The CDR3 protein is CASSVEGTSGGHYSYNEQFF. As DNA, the CDR3 is TGTGCCAGCAGCGTAGAAGGGACTAGCGGGGGCCATTACTCCTACAATGAGCAGTTCTTC.